This T cell receptor beta chain appears in the sequencing data of a study of siplizumab effects on memory and regulatory T cells. Sequenced by immunoSEQ multiplex PCR; TCRdb stores in-frame clones only, minus some. The sample includes roughly 60,000 clones, 96% of them seen just once. Whole-study results and caveats: Naive T cells looked more diverse than memory cells and looked like major alloresponse contributors. Siplizumab significantly reduced alloreactive sequences traceable to unstimulated CD4+ memory cells.

Concerning this clone: Antigen specificity is unknown.

The germline CDR1 and CDR2 sequences are MNHNS and SASEGT. The CDR3 is 14 amino acids. V shed 8 bases and J shed 3 bases, with 17 bases lying between them. The receptor's source is a human donor in good health. Sequencing input: naive CD8+ T cells sorted from blood. The chain links TRBV6-1 to TRBJ2-7; D is undetermined. The chain's CDR3 is CASGTISTDYEQYF. The CDR3 nucleotides read TGTGCCAGCGGAACTATTTCGACCGACTACGAGCAGTACTTC.